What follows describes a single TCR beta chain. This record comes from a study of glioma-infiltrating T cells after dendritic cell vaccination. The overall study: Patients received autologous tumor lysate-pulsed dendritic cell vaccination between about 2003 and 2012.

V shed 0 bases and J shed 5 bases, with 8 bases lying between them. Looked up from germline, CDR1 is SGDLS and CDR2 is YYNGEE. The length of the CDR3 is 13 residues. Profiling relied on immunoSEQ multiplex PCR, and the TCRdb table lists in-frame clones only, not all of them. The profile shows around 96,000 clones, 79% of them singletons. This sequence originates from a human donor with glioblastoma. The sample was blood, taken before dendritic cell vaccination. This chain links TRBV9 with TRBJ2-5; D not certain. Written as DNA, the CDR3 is TGTGCCAGCAGCGTAGGCTTCGGGGAGACCCAGTACTTC. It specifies CASSVGFGETQYF.